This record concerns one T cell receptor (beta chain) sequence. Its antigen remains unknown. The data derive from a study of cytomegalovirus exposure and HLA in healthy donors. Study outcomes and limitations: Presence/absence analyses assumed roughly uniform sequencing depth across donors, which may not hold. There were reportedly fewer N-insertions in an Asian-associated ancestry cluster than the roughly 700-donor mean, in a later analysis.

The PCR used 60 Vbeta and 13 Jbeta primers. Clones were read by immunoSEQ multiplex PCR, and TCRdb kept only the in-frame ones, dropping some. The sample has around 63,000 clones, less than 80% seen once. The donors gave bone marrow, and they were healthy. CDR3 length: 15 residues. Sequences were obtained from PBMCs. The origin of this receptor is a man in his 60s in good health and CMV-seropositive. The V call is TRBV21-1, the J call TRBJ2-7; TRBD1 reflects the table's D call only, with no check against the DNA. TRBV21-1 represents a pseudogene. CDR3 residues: CASGTGGQFIYEQYF. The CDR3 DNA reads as TGTGCCAGCGGGACAGGGGGACAATTTATCTACGAGCAGTACTTC.